The following is a T cell receptor beta chain sequence with its context. Libraries were prepared by immunoSEQ multiplex PCR; TCRdb keeps only in-frame clonotypes and omits some of them. The sample yields over 50,000 clones, 90% seen once. The record originates from a study of T cell changes during pregnancy in multiple sclerosis. The CDR3 runs to 12 residues. Trimming removed 2 bases from V and 2 bases from J, with 4 bases in between. The germline V gene has CDR1 SNHLY and CDR2 FYNNEI. The chain uses TRBV2 and TRBJ2-7; D not resolved. The input for sequencing was peripheral blood, taken in the first trimester of pregnancy. The TCR sequence derives from a female donor in good health, enrolled as a control in a pregnancy study. CDR3 in amino acids: CASSETAYEQYF. The CDR3 DNA follows: TGTGCCAGCAGTGAAACAGCCTACGAGCAGTACTTC.